This TCR beta chain was observed in a study of shared clonotypes between healthy human individuals. The CDR3 is made up of 14 amino acids. In germline, CDR1 is MNHNS, CDR2 SASEGT. V lost 7 bases and J 1 base, leaving 14 bases between the germline ends. Researchers divided each subset's genomic DNA evenly across several immunoSEQ plates. Only in-frame clones appear in the TCRdb table, and some are missing; sequencing was by immunoSEQ multiplex PCR. Among around 1.1 million clones, roughly 74% were seen once, and the ten largest hold roughly 0.62%. Naive CD45RA+ and memory CD45RA-negative subsets were split from CD4+ cells.

This TCR came from a man between 18 and 29 years old in good health. Some clones in this sample may be carry-over from other donors' samples. The sequenced sample was memory CD4+ T cells from PBMCs. The subset: CD45RA-negative fraction. V gene TRBV6-1 combines with J gene TRBJ2-7, with D maybe TRBD1 (6 bases). The CDR3 spells CASNHRDRSYEQYF. In DNA form, the CDR3 reads TGTGCCAGCAACCACAGGGATCGGTCCTACGAGCAGTACTTC.